These 24 T cell receptor beta chains were sequenced from one sample in a study of blood T cell repertoires in COVID-19 (dated by TCRdb to about 2020). Preparation of the library involved the immunoSEQ multiplex PCR assay. Not all clones reach the TCRdb copy of this immuneACCESS table, which keeps in-frame sequences only. Checked studies attribute under half of the gap to unresolved V genes and leave the rest unexplained. Counted in this sample were some 47,000 clones; about 81% of them appeared once. The top ten hold roughly 42% of the sample. Sequencing was performed on peripheral blood. The source of these receptors is a human donor in a cohort sampled during active COVID-19.

The chain links TRBV7-2 to TRBJ2-1; the D gene is possibly TRBD1 (5 bases). This CDR3 has 13 residues. The V gene's germline CDR1 is SGHTA and CDR2 FQGNSA. V was clipped by 4 bases and J by 9 bases, with 13 bases between them. The CDR3 sequence is CASSSRGPGEQFF. For the CDR3, the DNA is TGTGCCAGCAGCTCTAGGGGTCCGGGTGAGCAGTTCTTC.

The rearrangement joins TRBV4-1 to TRBJ2-2, with D maybe TRBD1 (5 bases). Germline values: CDR1 MGHRA, CDR2 YSYEKL. Trimming took 1 base from V and 4 from J, leaving 13 bases between them. The CDR3 totals 16 residues. This CDR3 reads CASSQGRQSTTGELFF. The CDR3 DNA follows: TGCGCCAGCAGCCAAGGCCGACAGAGTACCACCGGGGAGCTGTTTTTT.

The V and J genes are TRBV27 and TRBJ2-5; 11 nucleotides agree with TRBD1. This CDR3 region has 17 residues. Germline CDR1 and CDR2: MNHEY and SMNVEV (reference sequence). The junction had 13 bases not matched to a gene; V was cut back by 5 bases and J by 5 bases. CDR3 nucleotides: TGTGCCAGCAGTGCTACCCGGACAGGGGGCGCTGGGGAGACCCAGTACTTC. Its translation is CASSATRTGGAGETQYF.

This chain uses TRBV14 with TRBJ2-1, with a tentative D call TRBD2 (5 bases). This CDR3 comprises 15 residues. V lost 1 base and J 0 bases, leaving 7 bases between the germline ends. Germline CDR1 and CDR2: SGHDN and FVKESK. In DNA, the CDR3 is TGTGCCAGCAGCCAAGCGGGGAGCTCCTACAATGAGCAGTTCTTC. Protein product: CASSQAGSSYNEQFF.

This clone has a single count. The chain carries TRBV28 and TRBJ2-1; the match to TRBD2 covers 8 bases. CDR3 length equals 14 residues. With V trimmed by 5 bases and J by 4 bases, 4 bases remained unmatched. Germline V gene lookup returns CDR1 MDHEN and CDR2 SYDVKM. CDR3 in DNA: TGTGCCAGCAGTCCAACTAGCGGATACAATGAGCAGTTCTTC. This encodes CASSPTSGYNEQFF.

The J gene is TRBJ1-2, the V gene TRBV14; D not resolved. Germline-derived CDR1 and CDR2 are SGHDN and FVKESK. The ends were cut back, 1 base at V and 4 bases at J, with 13 bases in the middle. This CDR3 has 15 residues. In DNA, the CDR3 is TGTGCCAGCAGCCAAGTAGACGGACTGTTCTATGGCTACACCTTC. This codes for CASSQVDGLFYGYTF.

The chain recombines TRBV7-9 with TRBJ2-5; D perhaps matches TRBD1 (5 bases). The germline V and J ends were trimmed by 5 bases and 1 base, with 11 bases remaining between them. The CDR3 extends over 14 amino acids. Per the germline V gene, CDR1 is SEHNR and CDR2 is FQNEAQ (reference sequence). The CDR3 region has the DNA TGTGCCAGCAGCCAGGGCCCATCCCAAGAGACCCAGTACTTC. Its protein is CASSQGPSQETQYF.

This clone has only one observation. The chain couples TRBV6-6 to TRBJ1-2; 9 nucleotides align to TRBD1. This CDR3 spans 14 amino acids. The V and J ends lost 6 bases and 5 bases, in that order; junction bases with no gene match: 7. The germline V gene encodes CDR1 MNHNY and CDR2 SVGAGI (reference sequence). The CDR3 DNA is TGTGCCAGCAGATCAGACAGGGGGTCGTATGGCTACACCTTC. Translation: CASRSDRGSYGYTF.

This chain joins TRBV7-2 and TRBJ2-1; TRBD2 matches at 15 bases. Trimming removed 5 bases from V and 10 bases from J; junction bases left unmatched: 3. The CDR3 extends over 14 amino acids. Germline lookup yields CDR1 SGHTA and CDR2 FQGNSA. In nucleotides, the CDR3 is TGTGCCAGCAGCAGAGGGACTAGCGGGGGGGAGCAGTTCTTC. Its translation: CASSRGTSGGEQFF.

The chain uses TRBV28 and TRBJ2-5; possibly TRBD1 for D (6 bases). The CDR3 is 14 residues long. Germline lookup yields CDR1 MDHEN and CDR2 SYDVKM. Trimming shortened V by 8 bases and J by 4 bases, and 17 bases separated the two germline ends. CDR3 bases: TGTGCCAGCCTCTTGCTCAAACAGGGAGAGACCCAGTACTTC. This translates into CASLLLKQGETQYF.

This sequence joins TRBV4-1 and TRBJ2-2; weak D call: TRBD2 (6 bases). V lost 0 bases to trimming and J lost 5 bases, with 7 bases between them. This CDR3 is built from 14 residues. Germline V gene data show CDR1 as MGHRA and CDR2 as YSYEKL. In DNA, the CDR3 is TGCGCCAGCAGCCAAGAAGGAGGGACCGGGGAGCTGTTTTTT. Protein: CASSQEGGTGELFF.

This chain joins TRBV6-5 and TRBJ1-1, with no clear D. The CDR3 runs to 14 residues. Deletions cut 3 bases from V and 3 bases from J, with 11 bases between. Germline values: CDR1 MNHEY, CDR2 SVGAGI. CDR3 in amino acids: CASSYEGVDTEAFF. CDR3 in DNA: TGTGCCAGCAGTTATGAGGGTGTGGACACTGAAGCTTTCTTT.

This clone was recorded only once. V gene TRBV7-9 combines with J gene TRBJ2-3, with D possibly TRBD1 on 5 matching bases. This CDR3 contains 15 residues. The V gene lost 5 bases and the J gene lost 6 bases, with 18 bases spanning the gap. CDR1 SEHNR and CDR2 FQNEAQ come from the germline V gene (reference sequence). The CDR3 is CASSLWMGPEDTQYF. The DNA for the CDR3 is TGTGCCAGCAGCCTTTGGATGGGGCCTGAGGATACGCAGTATTTT.

This chain links TRBV11-2 with TRBJ2-1, with TRBD2 matching over 9 bases. Germline CDR1 reads SGHAT; CDR2 reads FQNNGV. J gave up 7 bases and V 5 bases, and 12 bases lay outside the gene matches. This CDR3 is 16 amino acids long. CDR3: CASSLRRGGSSNEQFF. The CDR3 region has the DNA TGTGCCAGCAGCCTCCGGCGGGGGGGCAGTTCGAATGAGCAGTTCTTC.

The chain is built from TRBV6-6 and TRBJ1-6, with D unclear. This CDR3 is 18 amino acids long. V dropped 5 bases and J dropped 0 bases, with 17 bases sitting between them. Germline V gene sequence: CDR1 MNHNY, CDR2 SVGAGI (reference sequence). The CDR3 sequence: CASSLTWEESSYNSPLHF. Here the CDR3 DNA reads TGTGCCAGCAGTCTCACCTGGGAGGAGAGCTCCTATAATTCACCCCTCCACTTT.

V usage is TRBV10-3 and J usage is TRBJ1-1; D is possibly TRBD1 (5 bases). Germline V CDR1 and CDR2: ENHRY, SYGVKD. This CDR3 is built from 12 residues. Trimming took off 6 bases at V and 4 bases at J, with 9 bases between the two ends. The CDR3 loop is CAISRDSTEAFF. As DNA, the CDR3 is TGTGCCATCAGCCGGGACTCCACTGAAGCTTTCTTT.

The rearrangement joins TRBV12-3 or TRBV12-4 to TRBJ1-2; the D is unclear. Trimming took 5 bases from V and 0 from J, leaving 7 bases between them. The CDR3 totals 13 residues. The CDR3 protein is CASSARANYGYTF. DNA of the CDR3: TGTGCCAGCAGTGCAAGAGCTAACTATGGCTACACCTTC.

The V and J genes are TRBV11-2 and TRBJ2-5; D remains ambiguous. The CDR3 is 17 amino acids. The ends were cut back, 2 bases at V and 1 base at J, with 17 bases in the middle. The germline V gene has CDR1 SGHAT and CDR2 FQNNGV. In DNA form, the CDR3 reads TGTGCCAGCAGCTTAACTTCTTTTAGCTTCGGCCAAGAGACCCAGTACTTC. Encoded protein: CASSLTSFSFGQETQYF.

The chain couples TRBV27 to TRBJ1-5; 11 positions agree with TRBD1. The CDR3 sequence is 17 residues long. V shed 5 bases, J shed 2 bases, and the junction held 8 bases outside the gene matches. Germline CDR1 is MNHEY and CDR2 is SMNVEV (reference sequence). CDR3 in DNA: TGTGCCAGCAGTCCAAGGACAGGGGGCCGGGGCAATCAGCCCCAGCATTTT. Translated, it gives CASSPRTGGRGNQPQHF.

The chain joins TRBV15 to TRBJ1-1; D is ambiguous. The CDR3 sequence is 15 residues long. Trimming removed 0 bases from V and 2 bases from J, with 10 bases in between. Germline V gene data show CDR1 as LNHNV and CDR2 as YYDKDF (reference sequence). The CDR3 sequence: CATSREGTFNTEAFF. CDR3 DNA sequence: TGTGCCACCAGCAGAGAGGGCACTTTTAACACTGAAGCTTTCTTT.

The chain combines TRBV10-1 with TRBJ1-6; 7 bases map to TRBD1. The CDR3 totals 17 residues. Germline V gene sequence: CDR1 WNHNN, CDR2 SYGVQD (reference sequence). V lost 6 bases and J lost 6; bases outside the gene matches: 14. The CDR3 loop reads CASSLDASGQINSPLHF. The CDR3 nucleotides are TGCGCCAGCAGCCTCGATGCGTCGGGACAGATTAATTCACCCCTCCACTTT.

The chain is built from TRBV6-5 and TRBJ1-2; 10 bases match TRBD1. The CDR3 loop spans 13 amino acids. Germline trimming cut 6 bases from V and 8 bases from J; bases unmatched to any gene: 6. The germline V gene encodes CDR1 MNHEY and CDR2 SVGAGI. The CDR3 coding sequence is TGTGCCAGCAGGGGGGACAGGGGACGCGGCTACACCTTC. This codes for CASRGDRGRGYTF.

The V gene is TRBV5-1, the J gene TRBJ2-5; no clear D. Germline loops: CDR1 SGHRS, CDR2 YFSETQ. V was clipped by 3 bases and J by 4 bases, with 10 bases between them. CDR3 size: 13 residues. The CDR3 DNA reads TGCGCCAGCAGCTACAGTCACCTAGAGACCCAGTACTTC. Encoded protein: CASSYSHLETQYF.

The rearrangement uses TRBV7-2 and TRBJ2-2; 7 nucleotides agree with TRBD2. Germline values: CDR1 SGHTA, CDR2 FQGNSA. This CDR3 is built from 14 residues. The V and J ends lost 5 bases and 10 bases, in that order; junction bases with no gene match: 10. This CDR3 is CASSPGSGGKELFF. The CDR3 nucleotides are TGTGCCAGCAGCCCAGGGTCCGGGGGGAAGGAGCTGTTTTTT.